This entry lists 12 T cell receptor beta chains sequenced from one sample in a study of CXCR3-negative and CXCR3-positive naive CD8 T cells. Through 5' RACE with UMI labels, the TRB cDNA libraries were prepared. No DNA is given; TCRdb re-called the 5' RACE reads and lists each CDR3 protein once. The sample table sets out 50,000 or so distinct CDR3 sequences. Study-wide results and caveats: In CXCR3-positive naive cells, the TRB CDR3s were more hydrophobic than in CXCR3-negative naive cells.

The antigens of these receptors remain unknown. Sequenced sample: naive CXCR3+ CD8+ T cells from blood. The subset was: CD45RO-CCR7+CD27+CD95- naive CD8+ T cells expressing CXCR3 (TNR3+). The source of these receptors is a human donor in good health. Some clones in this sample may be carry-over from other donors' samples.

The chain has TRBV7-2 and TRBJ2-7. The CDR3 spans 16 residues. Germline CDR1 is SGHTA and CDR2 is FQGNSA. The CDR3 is CASSSLAWGSSYEQYF.

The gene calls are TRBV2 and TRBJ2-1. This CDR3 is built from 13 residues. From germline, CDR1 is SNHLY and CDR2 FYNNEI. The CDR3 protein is CASIRPMFNEQFF.

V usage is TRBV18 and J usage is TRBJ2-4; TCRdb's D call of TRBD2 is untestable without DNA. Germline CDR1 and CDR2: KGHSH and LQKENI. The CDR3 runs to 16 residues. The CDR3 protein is CASSVTGTRGTNIQYF.

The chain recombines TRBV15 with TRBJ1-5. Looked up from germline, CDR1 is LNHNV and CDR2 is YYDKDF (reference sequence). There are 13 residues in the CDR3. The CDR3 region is CATAGASVQPQHF.

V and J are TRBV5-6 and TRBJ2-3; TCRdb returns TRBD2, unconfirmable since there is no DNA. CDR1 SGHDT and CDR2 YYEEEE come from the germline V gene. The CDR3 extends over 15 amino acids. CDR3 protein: CASSQGRPSTDTQYF. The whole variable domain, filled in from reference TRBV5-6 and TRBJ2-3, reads DAGVTQSPTHLIKTRGQQVTLRCSPKSGHDTVSWYQQALGQGPQFIFQYYEEEERQRGNFPDRFSGHQFPNYSSELNVNALLLGDSALYLCASSQGRPSTDTQYFGPGTRLTVL.

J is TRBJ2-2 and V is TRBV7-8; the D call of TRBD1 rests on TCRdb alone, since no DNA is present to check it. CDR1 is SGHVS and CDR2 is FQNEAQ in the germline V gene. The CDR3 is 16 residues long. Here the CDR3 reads CASSFPGQELTGELFF.

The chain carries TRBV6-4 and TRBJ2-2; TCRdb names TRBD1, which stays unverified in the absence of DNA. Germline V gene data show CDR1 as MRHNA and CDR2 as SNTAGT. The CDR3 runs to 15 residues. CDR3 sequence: CASSPTGANTGELFF.

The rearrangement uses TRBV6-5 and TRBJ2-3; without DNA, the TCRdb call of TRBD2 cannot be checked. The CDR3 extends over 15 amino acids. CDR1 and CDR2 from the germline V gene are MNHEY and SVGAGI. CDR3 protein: CASSYLAGGTDTQYF.

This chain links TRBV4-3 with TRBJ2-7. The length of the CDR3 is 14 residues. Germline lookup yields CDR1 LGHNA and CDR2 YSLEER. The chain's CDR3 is CASSQALLGYEQYF.

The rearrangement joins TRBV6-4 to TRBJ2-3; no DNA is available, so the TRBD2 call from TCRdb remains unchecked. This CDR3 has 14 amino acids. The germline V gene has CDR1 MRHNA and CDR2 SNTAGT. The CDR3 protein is CASSDAGGPDTQYF.

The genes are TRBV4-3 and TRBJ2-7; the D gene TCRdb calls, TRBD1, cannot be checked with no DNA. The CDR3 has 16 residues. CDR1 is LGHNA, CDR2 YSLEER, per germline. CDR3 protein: CASSQDHRGSSYEQYF.

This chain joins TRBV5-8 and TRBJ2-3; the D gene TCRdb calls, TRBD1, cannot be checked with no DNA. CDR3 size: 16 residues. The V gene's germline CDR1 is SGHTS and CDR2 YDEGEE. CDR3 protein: CASSDGTDPDTDTQYF.